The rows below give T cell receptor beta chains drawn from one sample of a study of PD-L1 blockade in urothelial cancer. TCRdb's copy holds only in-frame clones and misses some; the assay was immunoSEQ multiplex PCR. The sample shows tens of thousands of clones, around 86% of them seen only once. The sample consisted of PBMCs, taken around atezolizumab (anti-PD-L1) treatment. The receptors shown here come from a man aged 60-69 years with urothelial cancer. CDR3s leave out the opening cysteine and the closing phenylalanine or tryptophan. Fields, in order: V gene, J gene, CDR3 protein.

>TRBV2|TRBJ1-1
ASRGGPGLDTEAF
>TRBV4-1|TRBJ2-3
ASSQVWRGGGTDTQY
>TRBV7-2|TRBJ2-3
ASSTGGAETDTQY
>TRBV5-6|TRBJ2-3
ASSFGQGEDTQY
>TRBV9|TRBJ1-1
ASSPSPGGLTEAF
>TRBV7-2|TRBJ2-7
ASSLVGSGGSYEQY
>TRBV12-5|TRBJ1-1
ASGLTGRHTEAF
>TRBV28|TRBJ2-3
ASSRPIGTSGYTDTQY
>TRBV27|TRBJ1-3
ASSLLAGSGNTIY
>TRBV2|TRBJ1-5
ASTDIFGGLGNQPQH
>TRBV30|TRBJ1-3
AWSVGEPGNTIY
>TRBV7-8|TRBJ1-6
ASRSGGSYNSPLH
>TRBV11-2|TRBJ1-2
ASSLSGEAGYT
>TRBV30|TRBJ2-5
AWSVQSGYETQY
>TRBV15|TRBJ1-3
ATSRGAGNTIY
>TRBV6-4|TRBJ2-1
ASSDSSSGPGNEQF
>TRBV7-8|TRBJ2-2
ASSLQSANTGELF
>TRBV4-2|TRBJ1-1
ASNPRGGRTEAF
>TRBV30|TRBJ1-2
AWSAQSQYYGYT
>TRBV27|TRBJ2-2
ASSLFGGQLRELF
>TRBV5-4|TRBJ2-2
ASSWGLGDTGELF
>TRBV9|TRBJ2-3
ASSVAAGGSRTDTQY
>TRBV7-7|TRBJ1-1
ASSPWTGLNTEAF
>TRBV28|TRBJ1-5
ASSLWDRSNQPQH
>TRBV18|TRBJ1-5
ASSPGDYQPQH
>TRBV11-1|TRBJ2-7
ASSPIQGSTYEQY
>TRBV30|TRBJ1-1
AWSVTWGGAF
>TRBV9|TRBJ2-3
ASSPRLAGFGADTQY
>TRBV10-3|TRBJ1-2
AMGGLNYGYT
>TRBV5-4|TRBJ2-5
ASSRSGGAEETQY
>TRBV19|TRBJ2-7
ASSIAGDTTYEQY
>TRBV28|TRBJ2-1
ASSLGRGLDNEQF
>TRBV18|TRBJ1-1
ASPGAGNALNTEAF
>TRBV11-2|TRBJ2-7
ASSWRPYEQY
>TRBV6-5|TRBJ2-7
ASSYSSVTYEQY
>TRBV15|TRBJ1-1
ATSTRGDTEAF
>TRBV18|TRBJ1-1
ASSPDIGTGNTEAF
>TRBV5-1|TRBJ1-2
ASSFAQGDGGYT
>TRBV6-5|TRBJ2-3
ASSWTGGTDTQY
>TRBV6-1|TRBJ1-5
ASSGTGGNQPQH
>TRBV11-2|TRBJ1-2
ASSLDRRSYGYT
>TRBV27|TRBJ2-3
ASSLFIGTDTQY
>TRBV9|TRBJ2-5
ASSVGFADRVKTQY
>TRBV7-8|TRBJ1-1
ASSQNRDWDTEAF
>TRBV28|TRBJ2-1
ASSVTGLAGGPRVVGEQF
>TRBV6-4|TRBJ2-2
ASSEPLAGEMNTGELF
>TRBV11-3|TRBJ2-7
ASSLVGGPYEQY
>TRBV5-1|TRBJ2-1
ASSLAPANNEQF
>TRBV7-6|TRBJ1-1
ASSQQTWGHNTEAF
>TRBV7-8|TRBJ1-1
ASSILRVRDSPLEAF
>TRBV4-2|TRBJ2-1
ASSQVSGTSVYNEQF
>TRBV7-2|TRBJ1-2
ASSPPMTGSGYT